A selection of T cell receptor beta chains follows, all from one sample in a study of CD8 T cells in ankylosing spondylitis. Each CDR3 protein gets one entry after TCRdb re-called the 5' RACE reads with MiXCR. The top ten clones hold under 0.9% of a sample with hundreds of thousands of distinct CDR3 sequences, roughly a quarter of them seen once. Sample: blood, either unsorted or a sorted T cell fraction (not recorded which). The receptor source for this set is a male donor with ankylosing spondylitis. CDR3s include the opening cysteine and the closing phenylalanine or tryptophan. Fields, in order: D gene, J gene, clone size, V gene, CDR3 DNA, CDR3 protein. A D gene is named only where the DNA matches it firmly. Not all rows give a size; the values are once, few, many and, for expanded clones, a class.

D gene: -; J gene: TRBJ1-1; clone size: -; V gene: TRBV5-1; CDR3 DNA: TGCGCCAGCAGCTTTTCCGGGGGTCCGAACACTGAAGCTTTCTTT; CDR3 protein: CASSFSGGPNTEAFF
D gene: TRBD2; J gene: TRBJ2-1; clone size: few; V gene: TRBV12-3/TRBV12-4; CDR3 DNA: TGTGCCAGCAGTTTCGGGACTAGCTTCAATGAGCAGTTCTTC; CDR3 protein: CASSFGTSFNEQFF
D gene: TRBD1; J gene: TRBJ1-1; clone size: -; V gene: TRBV5-1; CDR3 DNA: TGCGCCAGCAGCCTGGACAGGGACAAAGCTTTCTTT; CDR3 protein: CASSLDRDKAFF
D gene: -; J gene: TRBJ1-2; clone size: -; V gene: TRBV11-2; CDR3 DNA: TGTGCCAGCAGCTTAGTGCCGGCCTATGGTGGCTACACCTTC; CDR3 protein: CASSLVPAYGGYTF
D gene: -; J gene: TRBJ2-6; clone size: few; V gene: TRBV12-3/TRBV12-4; CDR3 DNA: TGTGCCAGCAGTCCCTCGGGGTTGACGGGGGCCAACGTCCTGACTTTC; CDR3 protein: CASSPSGLTGANVLTF
D gene: TRBD1; J gene: TRBJ2-5; clone size: -; V gene: TRBV7-9; CDR3 DNA: TGTGCCAGCAGCTTAGGGACAGGGCCTTACCAAGAGACCCAGTACTTC; CDR3 protein: CASSLGTGPYQETQYF
D gene: -; J gene: TRBJ2-1; clone size: -; V gene: TRBV4-2; CDR3 DNA: TGTGCCAGCAGCCGAAATCTGGCGGAAAACTACAATGAGCAGTTCTTC; CDR3 protein: CASSRNLAENYNEQFF
D gene: -; J gene: TRBJ1-1; clone size: few; V gene: TRBV7-2; CDR3 DNA: TGTGCCAGCAGCTTAGTTGCGCGAATGACTGAAGCTTTCTTT; CDR3 protein: CASSLVARMTEAFF
D gene: -; J gene: TRBJ1-1; clone size: many; V gene: TRBV29-1; CDR3 DNA: TGCAGCGTTGGAAATGGGGCGACCGAAGCTTTCTTT; CDR3 protein: CSVGNGATEAFF
D gene: TRBD1; J gene: TRBJ1-2; clone size: -; V gene: TRBV3-1; CDR3 DNA: TGTGCCAGCAGCCATCCGGACAGGGTAGATGGCTACACCTTC; CDR3 protein: CASSHPDRVDGYTF
D gene: TRBD2; J gene: TRBJ2-7; clone size: few; V gene: TRBV20-1; CDR3 DNA: TGCAGTGCTATCCCACTAGCGGGAGGTCGCTACGAGCAGTACTTC; CDR3 protein: CSAIPLAGGRYEQYF
D gene: -; J gene: TRBJ2-1; clone size: -; V gene: TRBV24-1; CDR3 DNA: TGTGCCACCAGTGAAGGAATATGGGCAGGGGGGCGGAATGAGCAGTTCTTC; CDR3 protein: CATSEGIWAGGRNEQFF
D gene: -; J gene: TRBJ1-2; clone size: -; V gene: TRBV27; CDR3 DNA: TGTGCCAGCAGTACCGAGACGAAGGGGAGATATGGCTACACCTTC; CDR3 protein: CASSTETKGRYGYTF
D gene: TRBD2; J gene: TRBJ2-5; clone size: -; V gene: TRBV7-8; CDR3 DNA: TGTGCCAGCAGCTTAGAACTAGCGGGAGAAGAGACCCAGTACTTC; CDR3 protein: CASSLELAGEETQYF
D gene: -; J gene: TRBJ1-5; clone size: few; V gene: TRBV30; CDR3 DNA: TGTGCCTGGAGTCCACCGTTGCCCATCGAGGGGGCCCAGCATTTT; CDR3 protein: CAWSPPLPIEGAQHF
D gene: -; J gene: TRBJ1-2; clone size: -; V gene: TRBV5-1; CDR3 DNA: TGCGCCAGCAGCTTGGACGCAGGGATGGGGTATGGCTACACCTTC; CDR3 protein: CASSLDAGMGYGYTF
D gene: -; J gene: TRBJ2-1; clone size: many; V gene: TRBV7-2; CDR3 DNA: TGTGCCAGCAGCTTAGGCCTATCCGGGAACAATGAGCAGTTCTTC; CDR3 protein: CASSLGLSGNNEQFF
D gene: -; J gene: TRBJ1-6; clone size: -; V gene: TRBV29-1; CDR3 DNA: TGCAGCGTTTTACAGGGAGGCTCCCTCCACTTT; CDR3 protein: CSVLQGGSLHF
D gene: TRBD2; J gene: TRBJ2-3; clone size: -; V gene: TRBV7-2; CDR3 DNA: TGTGCCAGCAGCCCGGTCAGCGGGAGGTCAGATACGCAGTATTTT; CDR3 protein: CASSPVSGRSDTQYF
D gene: TRBD2; J gene: TRBJ2-3; clone size: -; V gene: TRBV4-1; CDR3 DNA: TGCGCCAGCAGCCACCTAGGACGGACTAGCGGGAGAACAGATACGCAGTATTTT; CDR3 protein: CASSHLGRTSGRTDTQYF
D gene: -; J gene: TRBJ2-1; clone size: -; V gene: TRBV12-3/TRBV12-4; CDR3 DNA: TGTGCCAGCAGTCTCAGGGTCGGCAATGAGCAGTTCTTC; CDR3 protein: CASSLRVGNEQFF
D gene: -; J gene: TRBJ1-1; clone size: -; V gene: TRBV7-9; CDR3 DNA: TGTGCCAGCAGGCCAAAGTGGGGGTCCCTTACGACCACTGAAGCTTTCTTT; CDR3 protein: CASRPKWGSLTTTEAFF
D gene: -; J gene: TRBJ2-7; clone size: -; V gene: TRBV20-1; CDR3 DNA: TGCAGTGTAAAGGGGCGATACGAGCAGTACTTC; CDR3 protein: CSVKGRYEQYF
D gene: -; J gene: TRBJ2-2; clone size: many; V gene: TRBV12-3/TRBV12-4; CDR3 DNA: TGTGCCAGCAGTTTTATATGGGACGCCAGGCTGTTTTTT; CDR3 protein: CASSFIWDARLFF
D gene: -; J gene: TRBJ2-1; clone size: few; V gene: TRBV27; CDR3 DNA: TGTGCCAGCAGTTTATGGGAGGGGGGTTTTGGGAATGAGCAGTTCTTC; CDR3 protein: CASSLWEGGFGNEQFF
D gene: -; J gene: TRBJ1-5; clone size: many; V gene: TRBV3-1; CDR3 DNA: TGTGCCAGCAGCCAAGATACAGCAGTTCAGCCCCAGCATTTT; CDR3 protein: CASSQDTAVQPQHF
D gene: -; J gene: TRBJ1-4; clone size: few; V gene: TRBV28; CDR3 DNA: TGTGCCAGCAGTTTCGGGCAGGATGAAAAACTGTTTTTT; CDR3 protein: CASSFGQDEKLFF
D gene: -; J gene: TRBJ2-1; clone size: many; V gene: TRBV5-1; CDR3 DNA: TGCGCCAGCAGCTTGATGGCGGGAACTATCAATGAGCAGTTCTTC; CDR3 protein: CASSLMAGTINEQFF
D gene: -; J gene: TRBJ2-5; clone size: few; V gene: TRBV18; CDR3 DNA: TGTGCCAGCTCAAACAGATCCCAAGAGACCCAGTACTTC; CDR3 protein: CASSNRSQETQYF
D gene: -; J gene: TRBJ1-1; clone size: -; V gene: TRBV2; CDR3 DNA: TGTGCCAGCAGTGGAGAAGGGGGGCTTTTCACTGAAGCTTTCTTT; CDR3 protein: CASSGEGGLFTEAFF
D gene: TRBD1; J gene: TRBJ2-5; clone size: -; V gene: TRBV5-1; CDR3 DNA: TGCGCCAGCTCCCCCACAGGGGGAGGAAGAGAGACCCAGTACTTC; CDR3 protein: CASSPTGGGRETQYF
D gene: -; J gene: TRBJ1-5; clone size: few; V gene: TRBV5-8; CDR3 DNA: TGTGCCAGCAGCTATGCGGGGGATACATCACAGCCCCAGCATTTT; CDR3 protein: CASSYAGDTSQPQHF
D gene: TRBD2; J gene: TRBJ2-7; clone size: -; V gene: TRBV11-2; CDR3 DNA: TGTGCCAGCAGCTATAGGACTAGCGGGATCTACGAGCAGTACTTC; CDR3 protein: CASSYRTSGIYEQYF
D gene: -; J gene: TRBJ2-2; clone size: few; V gene: TRBV25-1; CDR3 DNA: TGTGCCAGCAGTGAAGGTGAGGGGAACGGCGGGGAGCTGTTTTTT; CDR3 protein: CASSEGEGNGGELFF
D gene: -; J gene: TRBJ2-1; clone size: many; V gene: TRBV5-6; CDR3 DNA: TGTGCCAGCAGCTCTACAGGGGACTGGGACAATGAGCAGTTCTTC; CDR3 protein: CASSSTGDWDNEQFF
D gene: TRBD2; J gene: TRBJ2-3; clone size: few; V gene: TRBV20-1; CDR3 DNA: TGCAGTGCTACCAAACTAGCGCCCGCGAGCACAGATACGCAGTATTTT; CDR3 protein: CSATKLAPASTDTQYF
D gene: TRBD2; J gene: TRBJ2-5; clone size: few; V gene: TRBV24-1; CDR3 DNA: TGTGCCACCAGTGAGGCACTAGCGGGAGCGGGGGAGACCCAGTACTTC; CDR3 protein: CATSEALAGAGETQYF
D gene: TRBD1; J gene: TRBJ1-4; clone size: few; V gene: TRBV5-1; CDR3 DNA: TGCGCCAGCAGCTTGGGTACAGGGGGCGCGACGAATGAAAAACTGTTTTTT; CDR3 protein: CASSLGTGGATNEKLFF
D gene: TRBD1; J gene: TRBJ2-2; clone size: few; V gene: TRBV24-1; CDR3 DNA: TGTGCCACCAGAGACAGGGGGAGCGGGGAGCTGTTTTTT; CDR3 protein: CATRDRGSGELFF
D gene: TRBD2; J gene: TRBJ2-1; clone size: -; V gene: TRBV11-1; CDR3 DNA: TGTGCCAGCAGCTCGGGACTAGCGGGATTAGGACTTTACAATGAGCAGTTCTTC; CDR3 protein: CASSSGLAGLGLYNEQFF
D gene: -; J gene: TRBJ2-3; clone size: many; V gene: TRBV12-3/TRBV12-4; CDR3 DNA: TGTGCCAGCAGTCTCAGGGATAGCACAGATACGCAGTATTTT; CDR3 protein: CASSLRDSTDTQYF
D gene: -; J gene: TRBJ2-3; clone size: few; V gene: TRBV5-1; CDR3 DNA: TGCGCCAGCAGCTTCACGGTTGATACGCAGTATTTT; CDR3 protein: CASSFTVDTQYF
D gene: -; J gene: TRBJ1-3; clone size: -; V gene: TRBV12-3/TRBV12-4; CDR3 DNA: TGTGCCAGCACCCCCGACAGCGTCTCTGGAAACACCATATATTTT; CDR3 protein: CASTPDSVSGNTIYF
D gene: TRBD1; J gene: TRBJ1-6; clone size: -; V gene: TRBV20-1; CDR3 DNA: TGCAGTGCGGGACAGGGTGAACCCCTCCACTTT; CDR3 protein: CSAGQGEPLHF
D gene: -; J gene: TRBJ1-1; clone size: -; V gene: TRBV18; CDR3 DNA: TGTGCCAGCTCACCGGAACGCAACGAGGGTGCTTTCTTT; CDR3 protein: CASSPERNEGAFF
D gene: -; J gene: TRBJ2-5; clone size: -; V gene: TRBV20-1; CDR3 DNA: TGCAGTGCTAGTGCTCCGGGCAGGGAGACCCAGTACTTC; CDR3 protein: CSASAPGRETQYF
D gene: -; J gene: TRBJ2-6; clone size: -; V gene: TRBV9; CDR3 DNA: TGTGCCAGCAGCGTATCCTCTTCTGGGGCCAACGTCCTGACTTTC; CDR3 protein: CASSVSSSGANVLTF
D gene: TRBD2; J gene: TRBJ2-3; clone size: -; V gene: TRBV5-1; CDR3 DNA: TGCGCCAGCAGACGTACCGGGACGGGAGGGGATACGCAGTATTTT; CDR3 protein: CASRRTGTGGDTQYF
D gene: TRBD2; J gene: TRBJ2-3; clone size: -; V gene: TRBV11-2; CDR3 DNA: TGTGCCAGCAGCTTTACCGGGACTAGTGTGGATACGCAGTATTTT; CDR3 protein: CASSFTGTSVDTQYF
D gene: -; J gene: TRBJ2-1; clone size: -; V gene: TRBV11-2; CDR3 DNA: TGTGCCAGCAGCTTAGAAACACCAGCAAATGAGCAGTTCTTC; CDR3 protein: CASSLETPANEQFF
D gene: TRBD1; J gene: TRBJ2-5; clone size: -; V gene: TRBV25-1; CDR3 DNA: TGTGCCAGCAGCCATTGGGGGACAGGGCGGGAGACCCAGTACTTC; CDR3 protein: CASSHWGTGRETQYF
D gene: -; J gene: TRBJ2-1; clone size: -; V gene: TRBV7-8; CDR3 DNA: TGTGCCAGCAGCTTAGCGCGAGCCTACAATGAGCAGTTCTTC; CDR3 protein: CASSLARAYNEQFF
D gene: TRBD2; J gene: TRBJ2-1; clone size: many; V gene: TRBV7-9; CDR3 DNA: TGTGCCAGCAGCCCCGGGACTAGCGGGAACAATGAGCAGTTCTTC; CDR3 protein: CASSPGTSGNNEQFF